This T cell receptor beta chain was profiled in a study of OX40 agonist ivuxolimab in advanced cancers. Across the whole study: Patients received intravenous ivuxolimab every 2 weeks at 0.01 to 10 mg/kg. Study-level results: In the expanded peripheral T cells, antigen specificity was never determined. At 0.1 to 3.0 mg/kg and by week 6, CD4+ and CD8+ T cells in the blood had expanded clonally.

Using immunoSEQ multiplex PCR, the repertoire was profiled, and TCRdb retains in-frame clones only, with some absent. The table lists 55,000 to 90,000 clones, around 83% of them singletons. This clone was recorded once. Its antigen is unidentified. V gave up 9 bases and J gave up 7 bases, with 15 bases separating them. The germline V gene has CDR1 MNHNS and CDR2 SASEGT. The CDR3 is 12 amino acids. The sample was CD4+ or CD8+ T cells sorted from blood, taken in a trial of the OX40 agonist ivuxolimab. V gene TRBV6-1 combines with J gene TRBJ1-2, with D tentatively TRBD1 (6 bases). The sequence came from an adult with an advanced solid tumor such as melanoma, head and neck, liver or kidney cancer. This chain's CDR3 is CASYTGFAGYTF. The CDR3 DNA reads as TGTGCCAGTTACACAGGGTTCGCTGGCTACACCTTC.